What follows are 27 T cell receptor beta chains derived from one specimen sequenced in a study of blood T cells in healthy people across ages. A second PCR, run for about 7 to 11 cycles, used a sample-barcoded 5' primer plus a J-beta primer mix. TCRdb reanalysed the 5' RACE reads using MiXCR and keeps one entry per CDR3 protein. In the table there are about 1.8 million distinct CDR3 sequences, roughly 52% of which are singletons. Sequenced material: blood. The receptor set was obtained from a woman in her 40s in good health.

The chain carries TRBV15 and TRBJ2-5; 8 bases are shared with TRBD2. Germline CDR1 and CDR2: LNHNV and YYDKDF (reference sequence). CDR3 length: 14 amino acids. V lost 5 bases and J lost 1; bases outside the gene matches: 3. The CDR3 DNA is TGTGCCACCAGCGGGACTAGATTCCAAGAGACCCAGTACTTC. It encodes CATSGTRFQETQYF.

This clonotype was counted only a few times. This chain links TRBV27 with TRBJ2-5, with D perhaps matching TRBD1 or TRBD2 (5 bases each). V was shortened by 0 bases and J by 3 bases, with 8 bases between the two germline ends. Germline V gene data show CDR1 as MNHEY and CDR2 as SMNVEV (reference sequence). This CDR3 has 14 amino acids. The CDR3 DNA reads as TGTGCCAGCAGTTTATCGAGAGGGGAAGAGACCCAGTACTTC. Its translation is CASSLSRGEETQYF.

This chain connects TRBV20-1 to TRBJ1-4, with D unresolved. This CDR3 spans 16 amino acids. Trimming cost V 0 bases and J 5 bases, with 16 bases left between them. The germline gives CDR1 DFQATT, CDR2 SNEGSKA (reference sequence). The CDR3 spells CSARDLGSPSNEKLFF. CDR3 sequence (DNA): TGCAGTGCTAGAGATCTGGGGTCCCCGTCAAATGAAAAACTGTTTTTT.

The gene calls are TRBV4-3 and TRBJ2-2, with a possible D match to TRBD1 (6 bases). Germline V CDR1 and CDR2: LGHNA, YSLEER. The CDR3 spans 15 residues. Between the trimmed V and J ends, which lost 0 bases and 8 bases, there was a span of 13 bases. The CDR3, as DNA: TGCGCCAGCAGCCAAGAACCACCAGGGGCTGGGGAGCTGTTTTTT. Its translation: CASSQEPPGAGELFF.

CDR3 in DNA: TGTGCCAGCAGTGAATCAGGACACCGATTTAACTATGGCTACACCTTC. As protein: CASSESGHRFNYGYTF. The V call is TRBV25-1, the J call TRBJ1-2; possibly TRBD1 for D (5 bases). The CDR3 sequence is 16 residues long. The germline gives CDR1 MGHDK, CDR2 SYGVNS. Trimming removed 1 base from V and 1 base from J, with 13 bases in between.

This sequence joins TRBV19 and TRBJ2-3; D is ambiguous. This CDR3 has 20 residues. Germline assignment: CDR1 LNHDA and CDR2 SQIVND (reference sequence). The chain's CDR3 is CDSTSDLGAWALSSTDTQYF. The CDR3 nucleotides are TGTGACTCAACAAGCGACCTGGGCGCGTGGGCCCTATCTAGCACAGATACGCAGTATTTT.

The chain uses TRBV7-9 and TRBJ2-7; no firm D call. Near its end, the DNA agrees better with TRBJ2-5, so the J call may be wrong. The CDR3 totals 12 residues. Germline CDR1 is SEHNR and CDR2 is FQNEAQ (reference sequence). The CDR3 loop reads CASSAQTETQYF. The CDR3 region has the DNA TGTGCCAGCAGCGCTCAGACCGAGACCCAGTACTTC.

As regards this clonotype: Mismatch with germline at one junction end may stem from a read error. V and J are TRBV10-3 and TRBJ2-7, with D possibly being TRBD2 (5 bases). The germline CDR1 and CDR2 sequences are ENHRY and SYGVKD. The CDR3 sequence is 13 residues long. CDR3 DNA: TGTGCCACCAGTGAGTCTCGGGATCGCGAGCAGTACTTC. Amino acids: CATSESRDREQYF.

The rearrangement links TRBV4-2 to TRBJ2-3; D may be TRBD2 (5 bases). Germline-derived CDR1 and CDR2 are LGHNA and YNFKEQ. The CDR3 extends over 15 amino acids. V gave up 0 bases and J gave up 6 bases, with 13 bases separating them. CDR3 DNA sequence: TGTGCCAGCAGCCAAGATGGCCTCGGCGGGGATACGCAGTATTTT. It codes for CASSQDGLGGDTQYF.

As to this clonotype: This may arise from a read error, as a much more abundant clone is one base away. The genes are TRBV9 and TRBJ2-3; possibly TRBD1 or TRBD2 for D (5 bases each). This CDR3 is 14 amino acids long. Looked up from germline, CDR1 is SGDLS and CDR2 is YYNGEE. The DNA for the CDR3 is TGTGCCAGCAGCGTAGGCGCTAGCACAGGTACGCAGTATTTT. This gives the protein CASSVGASTGTQYF.

This clonotype turned up a few times. V and J are TRBV20-1 and TRBJ2-5, with a weak D call TRBD2 (6 bases). Trimming removed 1 base from V and 2 bases from J, with 11 bases in between. CDR1 DFQATT and CDR2 SNEGSKA come from the germline V gene (reference sequence). The CDR3 spans 14 residues. As DNA, the CDR3 is TGCAGTGCTAGAGGGGGGAGGCTGCAAGAGACCCAGTACTTC. This codes for CSARGGRLQETQYF.

The V gene is TRBV5-1, the J gene TRBJ2-5; D gene unclear. CDR3 length: 13 residues. CDR1 and CDR2 (germline): SGHRS, YFSETQ. V was clipped by 4 bases and J by 11 bases, with 18 bases between them. This CDR3 is CASSVRTINEQYF. CDR3 nucleotide sequence: TGCGCCAGCAGCGTGAGAACTATCAATGAGCAGTACTTC.

This clonotype was detected a few times. The CDR3 bases are TGTGCCAGCAGCTGGGAGGGGTCCTACGAGCAGTACTTC. It translates to CASSWEGSYEQYF. This chain links TRBV5-6 with TRBJ2-4, with 7 bases lining up with TRBD2. The end of the DNA aligns better with TRBJ2-7, so the J call may be wrong. Germline V gives CDR1 SGHDT, CDR2 YYEEEE. The CDR3 is made up of 13 amino acids.

The gene calls are TRBV27 and TRBJ2-2; possible D gene TRBD2, 5 bases. Trimming pared 4 bases from V and 4 bases from J, leaving 10 bases between. Germline V gene lookup returns CDR1 MNHEY and CDR2 SMNVEV (reference sequence). The CDR3 is 14 amino acids. The CDR3, as DNA: TGTGCCAGCAGTTCCGGACTCACCACCGGGGAGCTGTTTTTT. Its protein product is CASSSGLTTGELFF.

Remarks on this clonotype: The junction and the germline gene differ at one end; a read error may be behind it. The chain employs TRBV27 and TRBJ2-7; D is unresolved. The germline V gene has CDR1 MNHEY and CDR2 SMNVEV (reference sequence). The CDR3 runs 12 residues. In DNA, the CDR3 is TGTGCCGGCAGTCCCCTGACCTACGAGCAGTACTTC. It is translated as CAGSPLTYEQYF.

The chain uses TRBV11-2 and TRBJ2-7; TRBD1 is a possible D gene (6 bases). This CDR3 has 16 residues. V gave up 1 base and J gave up 0 bases, with 13 bases separating them. Looked up from germline, CDR1 is SGHAT and CDR2 is FQNNGV. The CDR3 nucleotides are TGTGCCAGCAGCTTAGGCAGACAGGAAAGCTCCTACGAGCAGTACTTC. Its translation: CASSLGRQESSYEQYF.

This clonotype occurred a few times. The V gene is TRBV4-3, the J gene TRBJ1-2; no clear D gene. Germline V gene data show CDR1 as LGHNA and CDR2 as YSLEER. CDR3 length: 14 residues. V was cut by 0 bases and J by 4 bases, with 9 bases left in between. The CDR3 sequence is CASSQDGQIYGYTF. CDR3 DNA sequence: TGCGCCAGCAGCCAAGATGGGCAGATCTATGGCTACACCTTC.

The CDR3 DNA reads as TGTGCCAGTAGTGCGAAAACAGGGGGCTGGAACACCGGGGAGCTGTTTTTT. Amino acid sequence: CASSAKTGGWNTGELFF. V usage is TRBV19 and J usage is TRBJ2-2; TRBD1 aligns across 9 bases. Looked up from germline, CDR1 is LNHDA and CDR2 is SQIVND (reference sequence). The CDR3 is made up of 17 amino acids. Germline trimming cut 5 bases from V and 1 base from J; bases unmatched to any gene: 8.

This clonotype was observed many times. This rearrangement joins TRBV7-2 to TRBJ1-2; D gene unclear. CDR1 and CDR2 from the germline V gene are SGHTA and FQGNSA. Trimming took off 6 bases at V and 2 bases at J, with 10 bases between the two ends. The CDR3 loop spans 13 amino acids. The CDR3 DNA reads as TGTGCCAGCAGTTTTGGCTCCAACTATGGCTACACCTTC. It specifies CASSFGSNYGYTF.

The CDR3 sequence: CASSSSAVANYGYTF. The CDR3 coding sequence is TGTGCCAGCAGTTCCTCAGCGGTAGCTAACTATGGCTACACCTTC. The chain employs TRBV27 and TRBJ1-2; the D is unclear. Germline CDR1 is MNHEY and CDR2 is SMNVEV (reference sequence). This CDR3 is built from 15 residues. With 4 bases removed from V and 0 bases from J, the gap between germline ends came to 12 bases.

The rearrangement uses TRBV6-1 and TRBJ2-5; D is ambiguous. Germline loops: CDR1 MNHNS, CDR2 SASEGT. The germline V and J ends were trimmed by 9 bases and 6 bases, with 17 bases remaining between them. The CDR3 covers 13 residues. The CDR3 DNA sequence: TGTGCCAGTCCCTCGGCCCCCCCAAAGACCCAGTACTTC. Translating gives CASPSAPPKTQYF.

The V gene is TRBV7-9, the J gene TRBJ2-3; D remains unclear. V was cut by 1 base and J by 6 bases, with 11 bases left in between. Germline V gene sequence: CDR1 SEHNR, CDR2 FQNEAQ (reference sequence). The CDR3 spans 14 residues. CDR3 in amino acids: CASSLGRAMDTQYF. The CDR3 region has the DNA TGTGCCAGCAGCTTAGGCCGAGCGATGGATACGCAGTATTTT.

This clonotype was observed a few times. The chain has TRBV29-1 and TRBJ2-5; D may be TRBD1 or TRBD2 (5 bases each). CDR1 SQVTM and CDR2 ANQGSEA come from the germline V gene. This CDR3 comprises 12 residues. The CDR3 region has the DNA TGCAGTGGGGGAGAGGGGATGAAGACCCAGTACTTC. This sequence encodes CSGGEGMKTQYF.

The rearrangement links TRBV7-2 to TRBJ2-1; TRBD2 matches at 12 bases. In germline, CDR1 is SGHTA, CDR2 FQGNSA. This CDR3 region has 14 residues. Trimming cost V 5 bases and J 6 bases; bases outside gene matches: 2. The CDR3 here is CASSRTSGVNEQFF. CDR3 sequence (DNA): TGTGCCAGCAGCCGGACTAGCGGGGTCAATGAGCAGTTCTTC.

This clonotype was counted a few times. The J gene is TRBJ2-7, the V gene TRBV27, with D possibly TRBD1 on 6 matching bases. This CDR3 region has 17 residues. V was shortened by 4 bases and J by 0 bases, with 19 bases between the two germline ends. Germline loops: CDR1 MNHEY, CDR2 SMNVEV (reference sequence). The CDR3 nucleotides read TGTGCCAGCAGTTCCTTGTTTAGGGGGAGACCCTCCTACGAGCAGTACTTC. This encodes CASSSLFRGRPSYEQYF.

The chain is built from TRBV18 and TRBJ2-1, with D tentatively TRBD2 (6 bases). Germline V CDR1 and CDR2: KGHSH, LQKENI. Trimming removed 3 bases at V and 7 bases at J, with 16 bases between. This CDR3 region has 15 residues. CDR3 in amino acids: CASSPPEGTGNEQFF. CDR3 coding DNA: TGTGCCAGCTCACCTCCAGAGGGGACTGGGAATGAGCAGTTCTTC.

The chain joins TRBV5-1 to TRBJ2-3; 9 bases agree with TRBD2. CDR1 and CDR2 from the germline V gene are SGHRS and YFSETQ. Germline trimming cut 5 bases from V and 6 bases from J; bases unmatched to any gene: 13. The CDR3 consists of 16 residues. Here the CDR3 DNA reads TGCGCCAGCAGGTCCCAGCGGGGGGTCTCAATGGATACGCAGTATTTT. This gives the protein CASRSQRGVSMDTQYF.